This T cell receptor beta chain was documented in a study of blood T cell repertoires in COVID-19. Whole-study context: PBMCs, B-cell-depleted T cells, or T cells were the source of the cDNA or gDNA that made up the material.

Germline lookup yields CDR1 MNHEY and CDR2 SMNVEV (reference sequence). The CDR3 length is 14 residues. The V end lost 6 bases, the J end lost 6 bases, and 14 bases lay between the germline ends. Per the study methods: Cell counts per sample came from amplifying reference gene primers. Produced via immunoSEQ multiplex PCR; TCRdb's table is partial and in-frame only. V and J calls and clone size are copied from that table; D and trimming were computed from the DNA. This sample has roughly 41,000 clones; approximately 82% occur once, and the top ten carry around 45%. Sequencing input: peripheral blood. The clonotype originates from a woman at least 80 years old with acute or convalescent COVID-19. The chain joins TRBV27 to TRBJ2-2, with D possibly being TRBD2 (6 bases). CDR3 sequence: CASSLTRGAGELFF. CDR3 coding DNA: TGTGCCAGCAGCCTGACTAGGGGCGCCGGGGAGCTGTTTTTT.